The rows below give T cell receptor beta chains drawn from one sample of a study of blood T cell repertoires in COVID-19. Clones were read by immunoSEQ multiplex PCR, and TCRdb kept only the in-frame ones, dropping some. Of about 220,000 clones in the sample, approximately 88% were seen once. The material sequenced was PBMCs or T cells enriched from blood (not recorded which). These receptors were obtained from a woman aged 40-49 years with acute COVID-19. Both conserved end residues are part of each CDR3. The D gene is left open where the match is weak. Clone size is shown for a subset of rows, as once, few, many or a class of expanded clone.

d_call: TRBD1
clone_size: NA
v_call: TRBV13
cdr3_aa: CASSFTGTGETEAFF

d_call: TRBD1
clone_size: NA
v_call: TRBV5-6
cdr3_aa: CASSLDGQGFGGNTIYF

d_call: NA
clone_size: once
v_call: TRBV7-2
cdr3_aa: CASSLGTALNEKLFF

d_call: TRBD1
clone_size: NA
v_call: TRBV19
cdr3_aa: CASRGTGEFNSPLHF

d_call: TRBD1
clone_size: many
v_call: TRBV12-5
cdr3_aa: CASGLVNVTGGFSNQPQHF

d_call: NA
clone_size: NA
v_call: TRBV4-3
cdr3_aa: CASSQVAGATEAFF

d_call: NA
clone_size: NA
v_call: TRBV5-1
cdr3_aa: CASSLAGVGNTIYF

d_call: TRBD2
clone_size: NA
v_call: TRBV2
cdr3_aa: CASLAGGVTDTQYF

d_call: TRBD1
clone_size: NA
v_call: TRBV2
cdr3_aa: CASVRDREVIAEAFF

d_call: TRBD2
clone_size: NA
v_call: TRBV4-2
cdr3_aa: CASSQGLAGGKYQETQYF

d_call: NA
clone_size: NA
v_call: TRBV14
cdr3_aa: CASSLNSWVGRDGYTF

d_call: TRBD1
clone_size: NA
v_call: TRBV7-2
cdr3_aa: CASSLASTGEWSPLHF

d_call: TRBD1
clone_size: NA
v_call: TRBV5-5
cdr3_aa: CASTSDRGRLFYTF

d_call: TRBD2
clone_size: NA
v_call: TRBV27
cdr3_aa: CASSPRTSVYNEQFF

d_call: TRBD1
clone_size: NA
v_call: TRBV7-8
cdr3_aa: CASSLTSTGQGYYGQYF

d_call: NA
clone_size: NA
v_call: TRBV5-5
cdr3_aa: CASSLEAASSYNEQFF

d_call: TRBD2
clone_size: NA
v_call: TRBV29-1
cdr3_aa: CSVLLTGGGGYEQYF

d_call: TRBD1
clone_size: few
v_call: TRBV7-2
cdr3_aa: CASSPTGVDTQYF

d_call: NA
clone_size: NA
v_call: TRBV1
cdr3_aa: CTSSRRLSGGRYEQYF

d_call: TRBD1
clone_size: NA
v_call: TRBV9
cdr3_aa: CASSGQGAENEQFF

d_call: TRBD1
clone_size: NA
v_call: TRBV18
cdr3_aa: CASSPAPGQGTNYGYTF

d_call: NA
clone_size: NA
v_call: TRBV19
cdr3_aa: CASRETAAGYGYTF

d_call: NA
clone_size: once
v_call: TRBV2
cdr3_aa: CASRRTPSTDTQYF